These T cell receptor beta chains were read from a single sample in a study of human CD8 memory T cell subsets. TCRdb reprocessed the 5' RACE reads, keeping one entry per CDR3 protein, no DNA. Its table records around 4,400 distinct CDR3 sequences. Sequencing input: CD8+ effector memory T cells (TEM) sorted from PBMCs. Receptor source: a human donor in good health. The CDR3 runs from the conserved cysteine through the conserved F or W. Some rows mark clone size as missing; the rest say once, few, many or name a class of expanded clone.

J: TRBJ1-1
V: TRBV5-1
size: medium-sized
CDR3: CASSWGLNTEAFF

J: TRBJ2-1
V: TRBV7-9
size: -
CDR3: CAIPPRGLLYNEQFF

J: TRBJ2-7
V: TRBV3-1
size: -
CDR3: CASSQPTGLRQYEQYF

J: TRBJ2-1
V: TRBV6-2/TRBV6-3
size: -
CDR3: CASSYPPGSYNEQFF

J: TRBJ2-7
V: TRBV6-5
size: -
CDR3: CASSYSAESYEQYF

J: TRBJ2-1
V: TRBV20-1
size: large
CDR3: CSARDLRSSYNEQFF

J: TRBJ2-3
V: TRBV15
size: -
CDR3: CATRQGTGITDTQYF

J: TRBJ1-5
V: TRBV4-3
size: -
CDR3: CASSPEGDHQPQHF

J: TRBJ1-1
V: TRBV20-1
size: medium-sized
CDR3: CSARGTGDTEAFF

J: TRBJ2-1
V: TRBV6-2/TRBV6-3
size: medium-sized
CDR3: CASSQTEANEQFF

J: TRBJ2-1
V: TRBV6-5
size: -
CDR3: CASSPSGSSYNEQFF

J: TRBJ2-2
V: TRBV6-4
size: -
CDR3: CASSDSNDPGELFF

J: TRBJ1-2
V: TRBV6-5
size: -
CDR3: CASSYNRVRYTF

J: TRBJ2-3
V: TRBV6-4
size: -
CDR3: CASSARLEGDTQYF

J: TRBJ2-2
V: TRBV5-1
size: -
CDR3: CASSLGLRVTTGELFF

J: TRBJ2-1
V: TRBV6-5
size: -
CDR3: CASSYSGSSYNEQFF

J: TRBJ1-5
V: TRBV20-1
size: medium-sized
CDR3: CSARSYENQPQHF

J: TRBJ2-2
V: TRBV6-4
size: -
CDR3: CASSDSQSTGELFF

J: TRBJ1-1
V: TRBV20-1
size: -
CDR3: CSARGRYDTEAFF

J: TRBJ1-1
V: TRBV29-1
size: -
CDR3: CSVDGVLNTEAFF

J: TRBJ2-1
V: TRBV11-1
size: medium-sized
CDR3: CASSFTQGGPYNEQFF

J: TRBJ2-5
V: TRBV20-1
size: -
CDR3: CSARAGRIQETQYF

J: TRBJ2-7
V: TRBV5-4
size: -
CDR3: CASSSGSYEQYF

J: TRBJ2-1
V: TRBV5-6
size: medium-sized
CDR3: CASSLGGPSGRAFEQFF

J: TRBJ2-1
V: TRBV4-2
size: -
CDR3: CASSQAGQGSYNEQFF

J: TRBJ1-2
V: TRBV20-1
size: medium-sized
CDR3: CSAREGDLNYGYTF

J: TRBJ2-7
V: TRBV12-3/TRBV12-4
size: -
CDR3: CASSPGTSGTYEQYF

J: TRBJ1-5
V: TRBV6-2/TRBV6-3
size: medium-sized
CDR3: CASSYSEQGGQPQHF

J: TRBJ2-1
V: TRBV20-1
size: medium-sized
CDR3: CSVSPPGGYNEQFF

J: TRBJ2-7
V: TRBV5-1
size: -
CDR3: CAERGRRGNEQYF

J: TRBJ1-1
V: TRBV28
size: -
CDR3: CASSSGGLMNTEAFF

J: TRBJ1-5
V: TRBV28
size: -
CDR3: CASRLRGRGNQPQHF

J: TRBJ2-6
V: TRBV6-5
size: -
CDR3: CASSYQQGYSGANVLTF

J: TRBJ2-7
V: TRBV27
size: -
CDR3: CASSLLAGKGLSYEQYF

J: TRBJ2-6
V: TRBV20-1
size: -
CDR3: CSAPSPGNPSGANVLTF

J: TRBJ2-1
V: TRBV6-4
size: medium-sized
CDR3: CASSDSGGSGANEQFF

J: TRBJ2-2
V: TRBV4-2
size: -
CDR3: CASSPLGGDTGELFF

J: TRBJ1-5
V: TRBV7-6
size: medium-sized
CDR3: CASSLFGRGLNQPQHF

J: TRBJ2-2
V: TRBV6-4
size: -
CDR3: CATSPASNTGELFF

J: TRBJ2-2
V: TRBV6-4
size: -
CDR3: CASKEGQEGSGELFF

J: TRBJ2-1
V: TRBV20-1
size: medium-sized
CDR3: CSAREGGGYNEQFF

J: TRBJ2-1
V: TRBV7-3
size: -
CDR3: CASSLTGEQFF

J: TRBJ2-6
V: TRBV6-5
size: -
CDR3: CASSTQPQTLSGANVLTF

J: TRBJ2-3
V: TRBV6-2/TRBV6-3
size: -
CDR3: CASSYSGTPSDTQYF